Listed here are 18 T cell receptor beta chains from one sample, sequenced in a study of CD8+ T cells in alopecia areata. Documented treatment: oral pan-JAK inhibitor, 5-10 mg twice daily. Reverse transcribed after extraction, RNA yielded cDNA as the sequencing template. Clones were read by immunoSEQ multiplex PCR, and TCRdb kept only the in-frame ones, dropping some. The table records fewer than 350,000 clones, roughly 64% of them present only once. This material consisted of CD4+ T cells sorted from blood, taken at week 24, from a patient treated with tofacitinib. The receptors were sampled from a human donor with alopecia areata.

The rearrangement joins TRBV4-1 to TRBJ2-5; 13 positions match TRBD2. This CDR3 spans 16 amino acids. CDR1 and CDR2 (germline): MGHRA, YSYEKL. V was clipped by 6 bases and J by 5 bases; unmatched bases: 9. The CDR3 reads CASRKGTSGVEETQYF. The CDR3 nucleotides are TGCGCCAGCAGGAAAGGGACTAGCGGGGTGGAGGAGACCCAGTACTTC.

This chain joins TRBV29-1 and TRBJ1-1; TRBD1 is a possible D gene (5 bases). Germline values: CDR1 SQVTM, CDR2 ANQGSEA. Trimming cost V 8 bases and J 3 bases, with 16 bases left between them. The CDR3 extends over 13 amino acids. The CDR3 sequence is CSPKAGRDTEAFF. The CDR3 bases are TGCAGCCCCAAGGCCGGCAGGGACACTGAAGCTTTCTTT.

This rearrangement joins TRBV7-6 to TRBJ2-7; D may correspond to TRBD1 or TRBD2 (5 bases each). Trimming took 5 bases from V and 9 from J, leaving 14 bases between them. The CDR3 consists of 12 residues. Germline V lookup: CDR1 SGHVS, CDR2 FNYEAQ. CDR3 loop: CASSTDRGPQYF. Here the CDR3 DNA reads TGTGCCAGCAGCACGGACCGGGGCCCGCAGTACTTC.

This rearrangement joins TRBV30 to TRBJ1-5, with 7 bases identical to TRBD1. Looked up from germline, CDR1 is GTSNPN and CDR2 is SVGIG (reference sequence). V trimming: 1 base; J trimming: 4 bases; junction bases outside the gene matches: 7. The CDR3 length is 15 residues. The DNA for the CDR3 is TGTGCCTGGAGTGGACGGACAGGCGATAATCAGCCCCAGCATTTT. Translating gives CAWSGRTGDNQPQHF.

The V gene is TRBV19, the J gene TRBJ2-1; D uncertain. With 5 bases removed from V and 5 bases from J, the gap between germline ends came to 7 bases. CDR3 length: 12 amino acids. Germline loops: CDR1 LNHDA, CDR2 SQIVND (reference sequence). The CDR3 nucleotides read TGTGCCAGTAGTGTCTCGCACAATGAGCAGTTCTTC. Its protein is CASSVSHNEQFF.

For this clone: Other DNA sequences of this sample code for an identical CDR3. The chain uses TRBV7-9 and TRBJ2-3; D uncertain. Trimming shortened V by 0 bases and J by 1 base, and 5 bases separated the two germline ends. Germline CDR1 reads SEHNR; CDR2 reads FQNEAQ (reference sequence). The CDR3 runs 14 residues. CDR3: CASSLASGTDTQYF. The CDR3 DNA sequence: TGTGCCAGCAGCTTAGCGAGCGGCACAGATACGCAGTATTTT.

This clone was observed once. The chain uses TRBV15 and TRBJ1-2; the D gene is possibly TRBD1 (5 bases). The length of the CDR3 is 13 residues. The germline V gene encodes CDR1 LNHNV and CDR2 YYDKDF (reference sequence). The V and J ends lost 8 bases and 8 bases respectively, with 18 bases between them. The DNA for the CDR3 is TGTGCCACCCACTCCGGGGCGCCTCGGGGCTACACCTTC. This codes for CATHSGAPRGYTF. The complete variable domain, with remaining parts taken from reference TRBV15 and TRBJ1-2, reads DAMVIQNPRYQVTQFGKPVTLSCSQTLNHNVMYWYQQKSSQAPKLLFHYYDKDFNNEADTPDNFQSRRPNTSFCFLDIRSPGLGDTAMYLCATHSGAPRGYTFGSGTRLTVV.

The chain has TRBV4-2 and TRBJ1-2; D unresolved. The CDR3 runs to 16 residues. Germline assignment: CDR1 LGHNA and CDR2 YNFKEQ. With 4 bases removed from V and 1 base from J, the gap between germline ends came to 16 bases. In DNA form, the CDR3 reads TGTGCCAGCAGCCCACTGGACCCGGTCATTAACTATGGCTACACCTTC. Protein sequence: CASSPLDPVINYGYTF.

The chain employs TRBV2 and TRBJ2-5; 7 bases fit TRBD1. The CDR3 runs 13 residues. Germline V gene lookup returns CDR1 SNHLY and CDR2 FYNNEI. Trimming took 6 bases from V and 5 from J; bases not matched to a gene: 6. CDR3 sequence reads: CASRYRGEETQYF. The CDR3 coding sequence is TGTGCCAGCAGGTACAGGGGCGAGGAGACCCAGTACTTC. The full variable domain, rest sourced from reference TRBV2 and TRBJ2-5, is EPEVTQTPSHQVTQMGQEVILRCVPISNHLYFYWYRQILGQKVEFLVSFYNNEISEKSEIFDDQFSVERPDGSNFTLKIRSTKLEDSAMYFCASRYRGEETQYFGPGTRLLVL.

V and J are TRBV29-1 and TRBJ1-1; weak D call: TRBD1 (5 bases). The V gene lost 6 bases and the J gene lost 4 bases, with 15 bases spanning the gap. The CDR3 has 13 residues. CDR1 is SQVTM and CDR2 is ANQGSEA in the germline V gene. The CDR3 here is CSVGGYGGTEAFF. In nucleotides, the CDR3 is TGCAGCGTCGGAGGTTATGGGGGCACTGAAGCTTTCTTT.

V usage is TRBV11-1 and J usage is TRBJ2-5, with D perhaps TRBD1 (6 bases). The germline gives CDR1 SGHAT, CDR2 FQDESV (reference sequence). The CDR3 extends over 15 amino acids. V dropped 0 bases and J dropped 7 bases, with 15 bases sitting between them. The CDR3 DNA reads TGTGCCAGCAGCTTAGCGGGAATGGGGGCAGTGACCCAGTACTTC. It codes for CASSLAGMGAVTQYF. The full variable domain, completed using reference TRBV11-1 and TRBJ2-5, is EAEVAQSPRYKITEKSQAVAFWCDPISGHATLYWYRQILGQGPELLVQFQDESVVDDSQLPKDRFSAERLKGVDSTLKIQPAELGDSAMYLCASSLAGMGAVTQYFGPGTRLLVL.

This clone has only a few counts. The junction differs from germline at one of its ends, possibly a read error. The chain is built from TRBV6-5 and TRBJ2-7; no definite D call. The CDR3 is 15 residues long. Germline CDR1 MNHEY, CDR2 SVGAGI. The DNA of the CDR3 is TGTGCCAGCAGTTTCTCGGCCAGGCACCATACGAGTGTTGACTTC. Translated, it gives CASSFSARHHTSVDF.

This clone showed up many times. The chain joins TRBV5-6 to TRBJ1-6; D ambiguous. The CDR3 length is 13 residues. Looked up from germline, CDR1 is SGHDT and CDR2 is YYEEEE. Deletions cut 1 base from V and 7 bases from J, with 6 bases between. CDR3 sequence (DNA): TGTGCCAGCAGCTTGAGCGGAAATTCACCCCTCCACTTT. This gives the protein CASSLSGNSPLHF.

This clone was seen more than once but under ten times. The gene calls are TRBV30 and TRBJ1-2, with no clear D. Germline lookup yields CDR1 GTSNPN and CDR2 SVGIG (reference sequence). The length of the CDR3 is 13 residues. Trimming removed 3 bases from V and 2 bases from J, with 10 bases in between. The CDR3 DNA is TGTGCCTGGAGCTTACAGATCAACTATGGCTACACCTTC. Amino acid sequence: CAWSLQINYGYTF.

This sequence joins TRBV6-6 and TRBJ1-2, with D possibly matching TRBD1 (6 bases). CDR1 MNHNY and CDR2 SVGAGI come from the germline V gene (reference sequence). Trimming removed 5 bases from V and 6 bases from J, with 13 bases in between. The CDR3 covers 13 residues. In nucleotides, the CDR3 is TGTGCCAGCAGTCGCCAACAGGGCCATGGCTACACCTTC. Translation: CASSRQQGHGYTF.

V gene TRBV15 combines with J gene TRBJ1-1, with 9 positions matching TRBD1. Germline CDR1 LNHNV, CDR2 YYDKDF (reference sequence). V gave up 2 bases and J gave up 7 bases; unmatched junction bases: 5. This CDR3 has 14 residues. The CDR3 nucleotides are TGTGCCACCAGCAGATCCGGGACAGGGAGTGAAGCTTTCTTT. Translation gives CATSRSGTGSEAFF.

The chain combines TRBV5-1 with TRBJ1-5, with unresolved D. V shed 4 bases and J shed 7 bases, with 18 bases lying between them. CDR1 is SGHRS, CDR2 YFSETQ, per germline. CDR3 size: 15 residues. Written as DNA, the CDR3 is TGCGCCAGCAGCCCAGACCCGGAGCCTGGACAGCCCCAGCATTTT. Amino acids: CASSPDPEPGQPQHF. The full variable domain, in which reference TRBV5-1 and TRBJ1-5 provide the parts outside the CDR3, is KAGVTQTPRYLIKTRGQQVTLSCSPISGHRSVSWYQQTPGQGLQFLFEYFSETQRNKGNFPGRFSGRQFSNSRSEMNVSTLELGDSALYLCASSPDPEPGQPQHFGDGTRLSIL.

This chain uses TRBV30 with TRBJ2-7, with 8 bases matching TRBD1. With V trimmed by 6 bases and J by 1 base, 2 bases remained unmatched. The CDR3 runs to 12 residues. Germline V gene sequence: CDR1 GTSNPN, CDR2 SVGIG (reference sequence). CDR3 in DNA: TGTGCCTGCCGGGACAGGTCCTACGAGCAGTACTTC. Its translation is CACRDRSYEQYF.